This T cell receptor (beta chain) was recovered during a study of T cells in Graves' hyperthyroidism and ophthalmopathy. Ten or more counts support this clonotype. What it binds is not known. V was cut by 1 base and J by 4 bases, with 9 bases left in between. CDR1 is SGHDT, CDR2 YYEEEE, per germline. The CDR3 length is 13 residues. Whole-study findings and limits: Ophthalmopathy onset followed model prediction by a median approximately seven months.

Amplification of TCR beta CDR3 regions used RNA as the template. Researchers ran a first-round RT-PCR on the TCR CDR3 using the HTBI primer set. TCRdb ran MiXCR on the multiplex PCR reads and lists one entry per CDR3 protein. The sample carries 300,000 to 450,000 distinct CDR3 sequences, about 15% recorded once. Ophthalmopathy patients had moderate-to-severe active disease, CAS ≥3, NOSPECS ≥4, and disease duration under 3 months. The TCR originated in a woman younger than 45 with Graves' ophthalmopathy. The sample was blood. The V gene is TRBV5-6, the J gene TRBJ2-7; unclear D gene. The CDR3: CASSLYGKYEQYF. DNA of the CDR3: TGTGCCAGCAGCTTGTATGGAAAATACGAGCAGTACTTC.